Presented here are 12 T cell receptor beta chains from one specimen sequenced in a study of T-cell memory formation after mild COVID-19. Each CDR3 protein is one row after TCRdb ran MiXCR on the 5' RACE reads. This sample has 110,000 to 150,000 distinct CDR3 sequences, with 14% found just once. Sequenced: PBMCs or a T cell subset sorted from them (not recorded which). The receptors were sampled from an adult woman who had mild COVID-19 (a few samples of this study predate the infection). Cell type and time point are not known.

This clonotype was detected only a few times. This sequence joins TRBV19 and TRBJ2-7; 8 bases map to TRBD1. The CDR3 spans 15 residues. CDR1 is LNHDA and CDR2 is SQIVND in the germline V gene (reference sequence). V was pared by 3 bases and J by 4 bases, with 8 bases of the junction left unmatched. As DNA, the CDR3 is TGTGCCAGTAGTATCTTCCAGGGGGCAACTTACGAGCAGTACTTC. The encoded protein is CASSIFQGATYEQYF.

This clonotype was picked up a small number of times. The V call is TRBV6-5, the J call TRBJ2-3; D may correspond to TRBD1 or TRBD2 (5 bases each). This CDR3 has 15 residues. Per the germline V gene, CDR1 is MNHEY and CDR2 is SVGAGI. The V end lost 0 bases, the J end lost 2 bases, and 9 bases lay between the germline ends. CDR3 region: CASSYSTGTTDTQYF. The CDR3 DNA reads as TGTGCCAGCAGTTACTCGACGGGGACCACAGATACGCAGTATTTT.

This clonotype was picked up many times. This chain links TRBV24-1 with TRBJ2-3, with D perhaps TRBD2 (6 bases). The germline gives CDR1 KGHDR, CDR2 SFDVKD. Trimming left V 3 bases short and J 0 bases short, with 12 bases between. The CDR3 has 16 amino acids. CDR3 in DNA: TGTGCCACCAGTGATGCTAGGGAGGCAAGCACAGATACGCAGTATTTT. It codes for CATSDAREASTDTQYF.

This clonotype occurred a few times. The genes are TRBV9 and TRBJ2-7, with TRBD2 matching 14 bases. After removal of 3 bases from V and 2 bases from J, the junction contained 1 base not matched to a gene. From germline, CDR1 is SGDLS and CDR2 YYNGEE. This CDR3 region has 15 residues. This chain's CDR3 is CASSATSGRAYEQYF. Here the CDR3 DNA reads TGTGCCAGCAGCGCGACTAGCGGGAGGGCCTACGAGCAGTACTTC.

CDR3 residues: CAWSVRSPAGTDQPQHF. The DNA for the CDR3 is TGTGCCTGGAGTGTCAGATCCCCTGCCGGGACTGATCAGCCCCAGCATTTT. The chain recombines TRBV30 with TRBJ1-5; TRBD1 might be the D (5 bases). Trimming shortened V by 0 bases and J by 5 bases, and 20 bases separated the two germline ends. CDR1 and CDR2 from the germline V gene are GTSNPN and SVGIG (reference sequence). This CDR3 is 17 amino acids long.

This clonotype was counted between two and nine times. The V and J genes are TRBV4-3 and TRBJ2-7; a weak D match, TRBD1 (6 bases). Trimming shortened V by 1 base and J by 2 bases, and 15 bases separated the two germline ends. The V gene's germline CDR1 is LGHNA and CDR2 YSLEER. The CDR3 loop spans 16 amino acids. The chain's CDR3 is CASSQGATGETYEQYF. The DNA for the CDR3 is TGCGCCAGCAGCCAAGGGGCGACAGGTGAGACCTACGAGCAGTACTTC.

The chain is built from TRBV12-3 or TRBV12-4 and TRBJ1-1; D is undetermined. The CDR3 runs to 15 residues. The germline V and J ends were trimmed by 5 bases and 1 base, with 14 bases remaining between them. CDR3 nucleotides: TGTGCCAGCAGTCCTCACTGGACGGAGAACACTGAAGCTTTCTTT. Translation: CASSPHWTENTEAFF.

This sequence joins TRBV7-8 and TRBJ1-2; D is ambiguous. V gave up 1 base and J gave up 5 bases, with 17 bases separating them. Germline values: CDR1 SGHVS, CDR2 FQNEAQ. The CDR3 consists of 16 residues. Here the CDR3 reads CASSLETATALYGYTF. As DNA, the CDR3 is TGTGCCAGCAGCTTAGAGACTGCAACGGCCCTATATGGCTACACCTTC.

The V and J genes are TRBV19 and TRBJ2-1, with TRBD2 matching 10 bases. This CDR3 has 15 residues. The V segment lost 4 bases and the J segment 5 bases; nucleotides outside the gene matches: 5. Per the germline V gene, CDR1 is LNHDA and CDR2 is SQIVND (reference sequence). The CDR3 bases are TGTGCCAGTAGTACCTCAGCGGGGGGGCACAATGAGCAGTTCTTC. This translates into CASSTSAGGHNEQFF.

J is TRBJ2-1 and V is TRBV14; 9 positions match TRBD1. This CDR3 has 17 residues. V shed 0 bases and J 2 bases; nucleotides not matched to a gene: 5. CDR1 is SGHDN, CDR2 FVKESK, per germline. The DNA for the CDR3 is TGTGCCAGCAGCCAAGAACAGGGGGCAGTAACCTACAATGAGCAGTTCTTC. As protein: CASSQEQGAVTYNEQFF.

This clonotype was seen a handful of times. A junction boundary mismatches the germline segment, possibly from a read error. J is TRBJ2-1 and V is TRBV7-7; no firm D call. Germline CDR1 SSHAT, CDR2 FNYEAQ (reference sequence). The CDR3 loop spans 16 amino acids. Written as DNA, the CDR3 is TGTGCTAGCAGCTTAGTTTCGGGTCTTTCCTACAATGAGCAGTTCTTC. Translated, it gives CASSLVSGLSYNEQFF.

The genes are TRBV20-1 and TRBJ2-1, with 9 bases fitting TRBD2. J lost 7 bases, V lost 1 base, and 11 bases had no gene match. Germline V gene sequence: CDR1 DFQATT, CDR2 SNEGSKA (reference sequence). This CDR3 region has 16 residues. The CDR3: CSARGMIAGDVNEQFF. CDR3 DNA sequence: TGCAGTGCTAGAGGAATGATAGCGGGGGATGTGAATGAGCAGTTCTTC.